These T cell receptor beta chains were read from a single sample in a study of T cell changes during pregnancy in multiple sclerosis. Assay used: immunoSEQ multiplex PCR; TCRdb lists only in-frame clones, some missing. The sample includes 30,000 or so clones, about nine tenths of them seen just once. The material was CD8+ T cells from peripheral blood mononuclear cells, obtained after pregnancy. These TCRs come from a female donor with multiple sclerosis, enrolled in a pregnancy study. Each CDR3 is given with its conserved first and last residue. Fields, in order: J gene, clone size, V gene, D gene, CDR3 DNA, CDR3 protein. The D gene is left open where the match is weak. For some rows the clone size is stated as once, few or many, or as a class when expanded; others skip it.

TRBJ2-7	once	TRBV13	-	TGTGCCAGCAGCCCCGGGGCGGGGGCGGGTTACGAGCAGTACTTC	CASSPGAGAGYEQYF
TRBJ2-7	many	TRBV11-2	-	TGTGCCAGCAGCCTAAAAGGGGCCGGAGACTGGGTGTACGAGCAGTACTTC	CASSLKGAGDWVYEQYF
TRBJ1-1	once	TRBV4-3	-	TGCGCCAGCAGCCAAGAGAGGTTACTGAACACTGAAGCTTTCTTT	CASSQERLLNTEAFF
TRBJ1-1	-	TRBV13	-	TGTGCCAGCAGCTCGGGCAGGGGCACTGAAGCTTTCTTT	CASSSGRGTEAFF
TRBJ1-4	once	TRBV19	-	TGTGCCAGTAGTTCCCACAGAGCAACTAATGAAAAACTGTTTTTT	CASSSHRATNEKLFF
TRBJ1-4	-	TRBV28	-	TGTGCCAGCAGTTCCGGGACACCGAACGAAAAACTGTTTTTT	CASSSGTPNEKLFF
TRBJ2-7	few	TRBV7-9	-	TGTGCCAGCAGCTTAATGAGCTCCTACGAGCAGTACTTC	CASSLMSSYEQYF
TRBJ2-1	once	TRBV11-3	TRBD2	TGTGCCAGCGCGACCCCGGGACTAGCGGGCTTGCAGTTCTTC	CASATPGLAGLQFF
TRBJ2-7	-	TRBV27	TRBD2	TGTGCCAGCAGTTTATCCCCGCGGGAGGGATCCTACGAGCAGTACTTC	CASSLSPREGSYEQYF
TRBJ2-1	-	TRBV29-1	-	TGCAGCGTTGATGCCCAGTACAATGAGCAGTTCTTC	CSVDAQYNEQFF
TRBJ2-1	-	TRBV4-3	-	TGCGCCAGCAGCCAAGATCGAACAGTCGTCTACAATGAGCAGTTCTTC	CASSQDRTVVYNEQFF
TRBJ2-3	-	TRBV7-9	TRBD2	TGTGCCAGCACCGGTCTCGGGGCTAGCGGGATTATCGGTACGCAGTATTTT	CASTGLGASGIIGTQYF
TRBJ2-7	-	TRBV27	TRBD2	TGTGCCAGCAAGGACAGGGAACTAGCGGGAGGCCCCGAGCAGTACTTC	CASKDRELAGGPEQYF
TRBJ2-7	once	TRBV10-3	TRBD1	TGTGCCATCCACCCGGGACAGGGGAGGTACGAGCAGTACTTC	CAIHPGQGRYEQYF
TRBJ1-1	-	TRBV7-9	-	TGTGCCAGCGGGGGCCTGGGGGCTGAAGCTTTCTTT	CASGGLGAEAFF
TRBJ1-3	-	TRBV11-3	TRBD1	TGTGCCAGCAGCACCCGGGACAGTTCGGCTGGAAACACCATATATTTT	CASSTRDSSAGNTIYF
TRBJ2-5	-	TRBV6-5	TRBD2	TGTGCCAGCGCCGAACTAGCGGGACAAGAGACCCAGTACTTC	CASAELAGQETQYF
TRBJ2-7	once	TRBV7-9	-	TGTGCCAGCAGTCTTCCCTCCTACGAGCAGTACTTC	CASSLPSYEQYF
TRBJ2-7	-	TRBV11-2	-	TGTGCCAGCAGCTTCCCGACAGGCATCTACGAGCAGTACTTC	CASSFPTGIYEQYF
TRBJ2-3	-	TRBV6-1	-	TGTGCCAGCAGTGGGGGTCTGGAGGCAGATACGCAGTATTTT	CASSGGLEADTQYF
TRBJ1-1	-	TRBV4-3	TRBD1	TGCGCCAGCAGCCAAGTCAGGGGGACTGAAGCTTTCTTT	CASSQVRGTEAFF
TRBJ2-3	once	TRBV9	-	TGTGCCAGCAGCCCCTGGAGTGACCCAGATACGCAGTATTTT	CASSPWSDPDTQYF
TRBJ2-7	once	TRBV4-1	-	TGCGCCAGCAGCCCCTTAGGGGTGTCCTACGAGCAGTACTTC	CASSPLGVSYEQYF
TRBJ1-5	-	TRBV19	TRBD1	TGTGCCAGTAGTATCGACAGGGGGTTTGATCAGCCCCAGCATTTT	CASSIDRGFDQPQHF
TRBJ2-7	-	TRBV7-6	TRBD1	TGTGCCAGCAGCAGGACAGGGCGCGCCTACGAGCAGTACTTC	CASSRTGRAYEQYF
TRBJ1-3	-	TRBV7-9	TRBD1	TGTGCCAGCAGCTTGACAGGGGAAGCCGGAAACACCATATATTTT	CASSLTGEAGNTIYF
TRBJ2-2	-	TRBV7-2	TRBD2	TGTGCCAGCAGTTTAGGTAGCGGGAGCACCGGGGAGCTGTTTTTT	CASSLGSGSTGELFF
TRBJ2-5	-	TRBV4-1	TRBD2	TGCGCCAGCAGCCAAGCGGGTTTAGCGGGTTCAGAGACCCAGTACTTC	CASSQAGLAGSETQYF
TRBJ2-7	-	TRBV29-1	-	TGCAGCGCGCAGGGCCCTGACGAGCAGTACTTC	CSAQGPDEQYF
TRBJ2-2	-	TRBV30	TRBD2	TGTGCCTGGAGTCCGGGACTATTAACCGGGGAGCTGTTTTTT	CAWSPGLLTGELFF
TRBJ2-1	-	TRBV6-6	-	TGTGCCAGCAATCCGGGGTGGAACCGTGGCAATGAGCAGTTCTTC	CASNPGWNRGNEQFF
TRBJ2-1	-	TRBV6-5	TRBD2	TGTGCCACCCTGTCCGGGACTAGCGGCTACAATGAGCAGTTCTTC	CATLSGTSGYNEQFF
TRBJ2-1	-	TRBV10-3	-	TGTGCCATTGGGTCGGGAGTCTACAATGAGCAGTTCTTC	CAIGSGVYNEQFF
TRBJ1-1	-	TRBV6-6	TRBD1	TGTGCCAGCAGACGAACCGGGACAGGGTATGGCACTGAAGCTTTCTTT	CASRRTGTGYGTEAFF
TRBJ2-7	-	TRBV2	-	TGTGCCAGCAGGGGGGACACCTCCTACGAGCAGTACTTC	CASRGDTSYEQYF
TRBJ2-1	-	TRBV5-4	TRBD1	TGTGCCAGCAGCGGATGGGACAGGGGGTACAATGAGCAGTTCTTC	CASSGWDRGYNEQFF